This passage covers 9 T cell receptor beta chains from one sample sequenced in a study of blood T cell repertoires in COVID-19. This table comes from immunoSEQ multiplex PCR, and its TCRdb copy is limited to in-frame clones, with some not included. This table has approximately 90,000 clones, approximately 86% appearing once. The sequencing sample was made of peripheral blood. These receptors came from an elderly woman with acute or convalescent COVID-19.

This rearrangement joins TRBV19 to TRBJ1-6, with no clear D. The CDR3 covers 13 residues. CDR1 is LNHDA and CDR2 is SQIVND in the germline V gene (reference sequence). V was shortened by 5 bases and J by 8 bases, with 10 bases between the two germline ends. CDR3 bases: TGTGCCAGTAGTCGGGGAGTGGATTCACCCCTCCACTTT. This encodes CASSRGVDSPLHF.

This sequence joins TRBV7-8 and TRBJ2-7; 7 bases align to TRBD2. This CDR3 is 14 amino acids long. CDR1 and CDR2 (germline): SGHVS, FQNEAQ. The junction had 6 bases not matched to a gene; V was cut back by 5 bases and J by 2 bases. CDR3 residues: CASSRGAGTYEQYF. Written as DNA, the CDR3 is TGTGCCAGCAGCCGAGGAGCGGGGACCTACGAGCAGTACTTC. Looking up the rest from reference TRBV7-8 and TRBJ2-7 gives the full variable domain: GAGVSQSPRYKVAKRGQDVALRCDPISGHVSLFWYQQALGQGPEFLTYFQNEAQLDKSGLPSDRFFAERPEGSVSTLKIQRTQQEDSAVYLCASSRGAGTYEQYFGPGTRLTVT.

This chain uses TRBV11-2 with TRBJ1-4, with a weak D call TRBD1 (5 bases). Germline CDR1 is SGHAT and CDR2 is FQNNGV. This CDR3 spans 14 amino acids. The V and J ends lost 4 bases and 4 bases respectively, with 10 bases between them. CDR3 protein: CASSSTGGNEKLFF. The CDR3 coding sequence is TGTGCCAGCAGCTCGACGGGGGGTAATGAAAAACTGTTTTTT.

The genes are TRBV7-8 and TRBJ2-4; 7 bases are shared with TRBD2. Germline assignment: CDR1 SGHVS and CDR2 FQNEAQ. V lost 5 bases and J lost 0; bases outside the gene matches: 7. This CDR3 spans 16 amino acids. CDR3 sequence: CASSVRGGKAKNIQYF. CDR3 nucleotide sequence: TGTGCCAGCAGCGTCCGCGGGGGTAAAGCCAAAAACATTCAGTACTTC.

This chain joins TRBV6-1 and TRBJ2-7; 11 bases fit TRBD2. V lost 4 bases, J lost 2 bases, and 7 bases stayed unmatched. In germline, CDR1 is MNHNS, CDR2 SASEGT. The CDR3 loop spans 16 amino acids. The DNA for the CDR3 is TGTGCCAGCAGTGTTGGCAGACTAGCGGGGACCTACGAGCAGTACTTC. This codes for CASSVGRLAGTYEQYF.

This clone was recorded only once. The V and J genes are TRBV29-1 and TRBJ1-1, with D possibly being TRBD1 (5 bases). The CDR3 consists of 13 residues. V lost 3 bases and J lost 0, with 8 bases in between. Germline CDR1 SQVTM, CDR2 ANQGSEA. The CDR3 loop is CSVDAGMNTEAFF. DNA of the CDR3: TGCAGCGTTGATGCAGGGATGAACACTGAAGCTTTCTTT.

The chain combines TRBV2 with TRBJ1-2; D is possibly TRBD1 (6 bases). The germline CDR1 and CDR2 sequences are SNHLY and FYNNEI. Trimming left V 3 bases short and J 4 bases short, with 12 bases between. The CDR3 extends over 14 amino acids. CDR3 in amino acids: CASSETGGTYGYTF. The DNA of the CDR3 is TGTGCCAGCAGTGAGACAGGTGGCACCTATGGCTACACCTTC.

The V call is TRBV7-2, the J call TRBJ2-7, with D hard to call. V dropped 1 base and J dropped 2 bases, with 9 bases sitting between them. From germline, CDR1 is SGHTA and CDR2 FQGNSA. The CDR3 consists of 14 residues. Here the CDR3 DNA reads TGTGCCAGCAGCTTAGATCCACAAGCCTACGAGCAGTACTTC. It yields the protein CASSLDPQAYEQYF.

This chain connects TRBV24-1 to TRBJ1-2, with 9 bases aligning to TRBD1. CDR3 size: 17 residues. Germline assignment: CDR1 KGHDR and CDR2 SFDVKD. V shed 2 bases and J 4 bases; nucleotides not matched to a gene: 10. CDR3 in amino acids: CATSDSHRGPEAYGYTF. DNA of the CDR3: TGTGCCACCAGTGATTCTCACAGGGGGCCGGAAGCCTATGGCTACACCTTC.